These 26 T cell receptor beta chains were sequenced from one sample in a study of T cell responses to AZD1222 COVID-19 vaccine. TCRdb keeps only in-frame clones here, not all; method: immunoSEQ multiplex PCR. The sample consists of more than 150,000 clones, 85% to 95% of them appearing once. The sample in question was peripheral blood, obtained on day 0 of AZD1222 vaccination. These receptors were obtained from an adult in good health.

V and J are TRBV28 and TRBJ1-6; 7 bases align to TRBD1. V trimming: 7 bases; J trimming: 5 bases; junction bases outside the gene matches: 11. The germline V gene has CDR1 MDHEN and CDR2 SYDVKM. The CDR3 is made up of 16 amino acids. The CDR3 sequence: CASTPRGTVNNSPLHF. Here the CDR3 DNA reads TGTGCCAGCACCCCCCGGGGGACAGTCAATAATTCACCCCTCCACTTT.

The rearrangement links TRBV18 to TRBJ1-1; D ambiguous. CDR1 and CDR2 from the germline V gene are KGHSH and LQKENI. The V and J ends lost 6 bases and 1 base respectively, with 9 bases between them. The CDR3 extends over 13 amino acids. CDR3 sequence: CASSSSGNTEAFF. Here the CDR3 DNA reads TGTGCCAGCTCTAGCTCAGGGAACACTGAAGCTTTCTTT.

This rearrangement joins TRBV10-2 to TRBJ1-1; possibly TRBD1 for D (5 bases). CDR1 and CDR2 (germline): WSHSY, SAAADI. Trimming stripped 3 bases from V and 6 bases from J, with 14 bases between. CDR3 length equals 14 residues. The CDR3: CASSERGRGAEAFF. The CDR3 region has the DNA TGCGCCAGCAGTGAAAGAGGGAGGGGAGCTGAAGCTTTCTTT.

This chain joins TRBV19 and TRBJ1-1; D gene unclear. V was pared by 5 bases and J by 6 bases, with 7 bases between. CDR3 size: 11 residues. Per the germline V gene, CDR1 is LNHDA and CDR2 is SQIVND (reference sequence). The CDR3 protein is CASSSRSEAFF. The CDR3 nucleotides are TGTGCCAGTAGTTCCAGGTCTGAAGCTTTCTTT.

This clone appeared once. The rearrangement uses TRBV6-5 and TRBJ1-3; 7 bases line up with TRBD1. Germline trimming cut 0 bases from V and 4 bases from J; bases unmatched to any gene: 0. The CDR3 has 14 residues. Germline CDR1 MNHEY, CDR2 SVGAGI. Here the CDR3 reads CASSYSGQGNTIYF. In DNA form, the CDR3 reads TGTGCCAGCAGTTACTCGGGACAGGGAAACACCATATATTTT.

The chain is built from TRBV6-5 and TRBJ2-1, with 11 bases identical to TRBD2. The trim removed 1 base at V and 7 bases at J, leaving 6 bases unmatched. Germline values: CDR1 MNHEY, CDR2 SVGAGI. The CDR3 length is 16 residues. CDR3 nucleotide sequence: TGTGCCAGCAGTTACTATCTAGCGGGGGGTAAAAATGAGCAGTTCTTC. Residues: CASSYYLAGGKNEQFF.

The CDR3 DNA reads as TGTGCCAGCAGCCCCATTAGCGGCTCGGGATCCTACAATGAGCAGTTCTTC. Its protein is CASSPISGSGSYNEQFF. This chain uses TRBV14 with TRBJ2-1; a weak D match, TRBD2 (6 bases). CDR3 size: 17 residues. V lost 4 bases and J lost 1, with 17 bases in between. Germline CDR1 SGHDN, CDR2 FVKESK.

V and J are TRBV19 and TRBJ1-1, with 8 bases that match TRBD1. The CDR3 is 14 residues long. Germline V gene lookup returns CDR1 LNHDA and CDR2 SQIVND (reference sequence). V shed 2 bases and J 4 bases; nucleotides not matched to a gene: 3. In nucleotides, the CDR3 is TGTGCCAGTAGTATAAGACAGGGGATCACTGAAGCTTTCTTT. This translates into CASSIRQGITEAFF.

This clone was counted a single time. This CDR3 reads CASSYSPPSGIYNEQFF. CDR3 DNA sequence: TGTGCCAGCAGTTACTCGCCCCCTTCAGGGATCTACAATGAGCAGTTCTTC. This rearrangement joins TRBV6-2 or TRBV6-3 to TRBJ2-1; maybe TRBD1 (5 bases). CDR1 and CDR2 (germline): MNHEY, SVGEGT. Trimming stripped 0 bases from V and 3 bases from J, with 15 bases between. The length of the CDR3 is 17 residues.

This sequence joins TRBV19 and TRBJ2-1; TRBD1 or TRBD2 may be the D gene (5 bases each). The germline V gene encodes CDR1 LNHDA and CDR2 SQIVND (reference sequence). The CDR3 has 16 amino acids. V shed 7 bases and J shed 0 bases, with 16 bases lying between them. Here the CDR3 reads CASTPGPTSSYNEQFF. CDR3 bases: TGTGCCAGTACCCCGGGACCTACGAGCTCCTACAATGAGCAGTTCTTC.

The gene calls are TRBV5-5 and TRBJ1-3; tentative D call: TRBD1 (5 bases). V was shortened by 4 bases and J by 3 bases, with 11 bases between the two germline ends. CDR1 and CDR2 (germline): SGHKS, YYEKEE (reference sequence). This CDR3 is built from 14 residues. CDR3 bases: TGTGCCAGCAGCCCCGCAGGGAGTGGAAACACCATATATTTT. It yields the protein CASSPAGSGNTIYF.

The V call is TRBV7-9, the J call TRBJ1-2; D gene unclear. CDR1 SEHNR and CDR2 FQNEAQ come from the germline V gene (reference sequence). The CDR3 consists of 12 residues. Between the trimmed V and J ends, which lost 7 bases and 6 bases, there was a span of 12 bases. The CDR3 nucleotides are TGTGCCAGCAATAAGGGTGAGGATGGCTACACCTTC. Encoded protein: CASNKGEDGYTF. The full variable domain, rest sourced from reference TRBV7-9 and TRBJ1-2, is DTGVSQNPRHKITKRGQNVTFRCDPISEHNRLYWYRQTLGQGPEFLTYFQNEAQLEKSRLLSDRFSAERPKGSFSTLEIQRTEQGDSAMYLCASNKGEDGYTFGSGTRLTVV.

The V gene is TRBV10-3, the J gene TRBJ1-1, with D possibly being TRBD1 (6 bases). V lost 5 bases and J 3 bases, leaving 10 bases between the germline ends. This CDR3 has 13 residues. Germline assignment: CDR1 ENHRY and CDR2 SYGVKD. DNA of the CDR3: TGTGCCATCAGTACAGGGTTTGACACTGAAGCTTTCTTT. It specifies CAISTGFDTEAFF.

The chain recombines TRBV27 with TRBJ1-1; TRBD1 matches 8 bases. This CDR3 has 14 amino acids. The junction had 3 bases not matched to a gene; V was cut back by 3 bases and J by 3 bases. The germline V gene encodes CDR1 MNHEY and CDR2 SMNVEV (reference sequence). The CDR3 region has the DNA TGTGCCAGCAGTTTTCAGGGGGCGCACACTGAAGCTTTCTTT. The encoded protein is CASSFQGAHTEAFF.

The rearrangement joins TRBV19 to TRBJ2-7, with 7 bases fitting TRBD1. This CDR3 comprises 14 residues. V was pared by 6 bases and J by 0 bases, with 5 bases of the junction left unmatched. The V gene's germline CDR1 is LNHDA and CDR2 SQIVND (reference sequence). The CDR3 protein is CASSPGTASYEQYF. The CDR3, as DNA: TGTGCCAGTAGCCCCGGGACAGCCTCCTACGAGCAGTACTTC. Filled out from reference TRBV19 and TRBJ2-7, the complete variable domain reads DGGITQSPKYLFRKEGQNVTLSCEQNLNHDAMYWYRQDPGQGLRLIYYSQIVNDFQKGDIAEGYSVSREKKESFPLTVTSAQKNPTAFYLCASSPGTASYEQYFGPGTRLTVT.

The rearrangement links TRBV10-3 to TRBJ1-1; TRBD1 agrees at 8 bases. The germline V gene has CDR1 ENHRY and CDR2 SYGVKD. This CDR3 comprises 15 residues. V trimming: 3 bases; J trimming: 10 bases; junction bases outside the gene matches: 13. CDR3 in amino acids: CAISELDRAIGVAFF. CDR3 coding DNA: TGTGCCATCAGTGAATTGGACAGGGCAATTGGCGTAGCTTTCTTT.

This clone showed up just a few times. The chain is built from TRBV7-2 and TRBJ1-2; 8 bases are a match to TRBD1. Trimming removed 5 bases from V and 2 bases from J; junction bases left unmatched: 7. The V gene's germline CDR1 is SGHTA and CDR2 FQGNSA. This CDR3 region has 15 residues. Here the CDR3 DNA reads TGTGCCAGCAGCACGTATCACAGGGGGAACTATGGCTACACCTTC. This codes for CASSTYHRGNYGYTF.

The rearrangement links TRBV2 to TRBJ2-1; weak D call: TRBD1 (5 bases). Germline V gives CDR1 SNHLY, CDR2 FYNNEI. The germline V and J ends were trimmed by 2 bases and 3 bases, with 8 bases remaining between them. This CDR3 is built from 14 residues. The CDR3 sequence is CASSEQGFYNEQFF. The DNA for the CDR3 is TGTGCCAGCAGTGAACAGGGTTTCTACAATGAGCAGTTCTTC.

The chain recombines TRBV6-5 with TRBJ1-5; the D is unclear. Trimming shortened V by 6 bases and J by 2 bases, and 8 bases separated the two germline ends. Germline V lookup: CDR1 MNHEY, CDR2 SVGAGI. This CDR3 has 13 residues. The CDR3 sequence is CASSRWGNQPQHF. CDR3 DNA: TGTGCCAGCAGCCGATGGGGCAATCAGCCCCAGCATTTT.

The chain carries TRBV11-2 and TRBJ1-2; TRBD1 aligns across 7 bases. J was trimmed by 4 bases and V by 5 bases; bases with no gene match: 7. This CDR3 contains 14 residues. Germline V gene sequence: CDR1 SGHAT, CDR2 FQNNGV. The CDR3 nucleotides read TGTGCCAGCAGCCCGATGCAGGGGGGCTATGGCTACACCTTC. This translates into CASSPMQGGYGYTF.

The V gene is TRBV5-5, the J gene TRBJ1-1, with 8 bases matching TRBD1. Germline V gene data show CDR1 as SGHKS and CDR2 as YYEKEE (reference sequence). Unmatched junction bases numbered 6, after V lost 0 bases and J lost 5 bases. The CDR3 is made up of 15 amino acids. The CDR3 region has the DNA TGTGCCAGCAGCTTGGGGCAGGGGGCATGGACTGAAGCTTTCTTT. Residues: CASSLGQGAWTEAFF.

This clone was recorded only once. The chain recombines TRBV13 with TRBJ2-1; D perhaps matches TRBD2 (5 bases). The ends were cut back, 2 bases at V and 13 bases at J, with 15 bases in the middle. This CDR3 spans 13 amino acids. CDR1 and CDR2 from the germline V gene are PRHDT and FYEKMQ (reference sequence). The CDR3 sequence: CASSLRLLGDQFF. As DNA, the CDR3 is TGTGCCAGCAGCTTACGCCTGCTCGGGGATCAGTTCTTC. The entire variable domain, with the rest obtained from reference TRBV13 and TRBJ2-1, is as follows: AAGVIQSPRHLIKEKRETATLKCYPIPRHDTVYWYQQGPGQDPQFLISFYEKMQSDKGSIPDRFSAQQFSDYHSELNMSSLELGDSALYFCASSLRLLGDQFFGPGTRLTVL.

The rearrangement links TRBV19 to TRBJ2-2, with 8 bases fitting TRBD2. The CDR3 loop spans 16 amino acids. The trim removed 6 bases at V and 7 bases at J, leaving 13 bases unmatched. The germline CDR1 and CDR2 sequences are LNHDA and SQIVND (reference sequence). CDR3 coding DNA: TGTGCCAGTAGCCTCGGGACTAGTGCGTACGGCGGGGAGCTGTTTTTT. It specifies CASSLGTSAYGGELFF.

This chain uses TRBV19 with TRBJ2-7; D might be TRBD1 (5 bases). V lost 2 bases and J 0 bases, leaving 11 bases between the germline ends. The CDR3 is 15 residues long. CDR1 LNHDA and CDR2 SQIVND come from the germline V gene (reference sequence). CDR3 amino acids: CASSIIPTGSYEQYF. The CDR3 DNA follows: TGTGCCAGTAGTATAATTCCCACAGGCTCCTACGAGCAGTACTTC.

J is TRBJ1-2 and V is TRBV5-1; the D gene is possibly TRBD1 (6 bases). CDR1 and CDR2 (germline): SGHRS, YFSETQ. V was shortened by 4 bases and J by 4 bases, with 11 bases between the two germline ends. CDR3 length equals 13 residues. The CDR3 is CASSVDRPYGYTF. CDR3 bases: TGCGCCAGCAGCGTGGACAGACCCTATGGCTACACCTTC.

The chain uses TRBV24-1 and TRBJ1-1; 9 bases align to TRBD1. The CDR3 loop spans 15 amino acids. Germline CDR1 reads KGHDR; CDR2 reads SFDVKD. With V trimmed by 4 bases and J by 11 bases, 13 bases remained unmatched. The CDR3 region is CATSDSRDRVNFAFF. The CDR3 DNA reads TGTGCCACCAGTGACTCCCGGGACAGGGTAAATTTCGCTTTCTTT.